This T cell receptor (beta chain) stems from a study of identical twins. Study-level findings and limits: Conclusions were drawn cross-sectionally by statistical analysis, without following the same donors. Zero-insertion analyses could be partly confounded by invariant MAIT and iNKT cells. The study found weaker excess twin sharing in beta out-of-frame sequences.

V was cut by 8 bases and J by 6 bases, with 16 bases left in between. The CDR3 length is 13 residues. Germline V gives CDR1 MNHEY, CDR2 SVGAGI. This clonotype was counted a few times. What it recognizes is unknown. The cDNA had a unique molecular identifier and a template-switch universal primer site. TCRdb called the 5' RACE reads again in MiXCR, with one record for every CDR3 protein. The top ten clones hold around 0.25% of a sample with about 1.7 million distinct CDR3 sequences, less than 40% of them seen once. The sample taken for sequencing was cord blood. V and J are TRBV6-5 and TRBJ1-2, with D tentatively TRBD1 (6 bases). The receptor was isolated from a newborn girl in good health. CDR3 coding DNA: TGTGCCAGCGGGTCCGGGGGCAGAAATGGCTACACCTTC. It translates to CASGSGGRNGYTF.